This T cell receptor beta chain emerged from a study of T cells after yellow fever vaccination. This clonotype occurred many times. Its target is not known. There are 15 residues in the CDR3. The V and J ends lost 3 bases and 5 bases, in that order; junction bases with no gene match: 8. The germline V gene has CDR1 SQVTM and CDR2 ANQGSEA. General study findings and limits: The booster response re-showed most primary clones: approximately 95% CD4, roughly 91% CD8.

Each CDR3 protein is one row after TCRdb ran MiXCR on the 5' RACE reads. In the table there are about 210,000 distinct CDR3 sequences, roughly 6.2% of which are singletons. This material consisted of CD4+ T cells sorted from PBMCs, taken on the day of the yellow fever booster vaccination. This rearrangement joins TRBV29-1 to TRBJ2-2; 8 bases agree with TRBD1. This clonotype was obtained from a man aged 30-40 years who received the YFV17D yellow fever vaccine. The CDR3 reads CSVEGQGAGTGELFF. The CDR3 DNA reads TGCAGCGTTGAGGGCCAGGGGGCTGGGACCGGGGAGCTGTTTTTT.